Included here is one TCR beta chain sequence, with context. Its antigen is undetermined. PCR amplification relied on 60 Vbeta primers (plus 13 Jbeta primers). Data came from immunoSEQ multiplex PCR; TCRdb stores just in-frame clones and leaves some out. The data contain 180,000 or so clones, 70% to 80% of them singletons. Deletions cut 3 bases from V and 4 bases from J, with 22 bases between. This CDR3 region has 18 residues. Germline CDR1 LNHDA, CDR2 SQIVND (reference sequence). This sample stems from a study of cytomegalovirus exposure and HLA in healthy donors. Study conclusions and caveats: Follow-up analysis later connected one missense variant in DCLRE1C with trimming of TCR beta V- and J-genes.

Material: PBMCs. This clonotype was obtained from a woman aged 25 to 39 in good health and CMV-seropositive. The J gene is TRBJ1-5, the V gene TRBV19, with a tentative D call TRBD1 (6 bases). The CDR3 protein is CASSMFGGWTVTNQPQHF. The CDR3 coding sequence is TGTGCCAGTAGTATGTTCGGCGGTTGGACAGTGACTAATCAGCCCCAGCATTTT.